This is a list of T cell receptor beta chains from one sample in a study of cytomegalovirus exposure and HLA in healthy donors. Assay used: immunoSEQ multiplex PCR; TCRdb lists only in-frame clones, some missing. The sample lists 100,000 or so clones, about 88% occurring once. Sequencing was done on a sample of PBMCs. These receptors were collected from a woman between 18 and 29 years old in good health and CMV-seropositive. The CDR3 runs from the conserved cysteine through the conserved F or W. D genes are given only for firm matches. Rows give clone size only sometimes, using once, few, many, or a class for an expanded clone.

J gene,V gene,clone size,D gene,CDR3 protein,CDR3 DNA
TRBJ2-3,TRBV28,NA,TRBD2,CASSFLAGAPFSTDTQYF,TGTGCCAGCAGTTTCCTAGCGGGAGCACCCTTTAGCACAGATACGCAGTATTTT
TRBJ2-2,TRBV10-1,NA,NA,CASSVTGTGELFF,TGCGCCAGCAGTGTTACAGGGACCGGGGAGCTGTTTTTT
TRBJ2-5,TRBV30,NA,NA,CAWALTGSIQTQYF,TGTGCCTGGGCCCTAACAGGGTCCATTCAGACCCAGTACTTC
TRBJ2-2,TRBV27,NA,TRBD1,CASSSVQGAGGELFF,TGTGCCAGCAGTTCCGTACAGGGGGCTGGCGGGGAGCTGTTTTTT
TRBJ2-1,TRBV10-2,NA,TRBD2,CASSGALAGVYEQFF,TGCGCCAGCAGTGGGGCACTAGCGGGAGTCTATGAGCAGTTCTTC
TRBJ2-1,TRBV11-2,NA,TRBD2,CASSLFSSGKSYNEQFF,TGTGCCAGCAGCTTATTTTCTAGCGGGAAATCCTACAATGAGCAGTTCTTC
TRBJ2-5,TRBV6-1,few,TRBD2,CASSERTSPRETQYF,TGTGCCAGCAGTGAACGGACTAGCCCCCGCGAGACCCAGTACTTC
TRBJ1-6,TRBV5-1,NA,TRBD1,CASSLEGANSPLHF,TGCGCCAGCAGCTTGGAGGGGGCAAATTCACCCCTCCACTTT
TRBJ2-1,TRBV6-5,NA,TRBD2,CASSKAGVHYNEQFF,TGTGCCAGCAGCAAAGCGGGAGTTCACTACAATGAGCAGTTCTTC
TRBJ2-3,TRBV28,NA,NA,CASSFGTSTDTQYF,TGTGCCAGCAGTTTCGGGACTAGCACAGATACGCAGTATTTT
TRBJ2-7,TRBV11-1,NA,NA,CASSRDRTSSYEQYF,TGTGCCAGCAGTCGGGACAGGACTAGCTCCTACGAGCAGTACTTC
TRBJ1-1,TRBV5-6,once,TRBD1,CASSPTVSQGVAFF,TGTGCCAGCAGCCCGACAGTTTCCCAGGGGGTGGCTTTCTTT
TRBJ1-4,TRBV28,NA,NA,CASSLPRGVEKLFF,TGTGCCAGCAGTTTACCCAGGGGAGTCGAAAAACTGTTTTTT
TRBJ2-7,TRBV6-5,NA,TRBD2,CASSGGLAGVYEQYF,TGTGCCAGCAGTGGCGGACTAGCGGGAGTGTACGAGCAGTACTTC
TRBJ1-2,TRBV6-5,NA,NA,CASSYGGSGLYGYTF,TGTGCCAGCAGTTACGGCGGGAGTGGGCTTTATGGCTACACCTTC
TRBJ2-7,TRBV18,NA,NA,CASSPPAGSLYEQYF,TGTGCCAGCTCACCACCTGCGGGTAGTCTCTACGAGCAGTACTTC
TRBJ1-5,TRBV6-1,NA,NA,CASSPGVEQPQHF,TGTGCCAGCAGTCCAGGGGTTGAGCAGCCCCAGCATTTT
TRBJ1-5,TRBV4-1,NA,TRBD1,CASSHPHRGGQPQHF,TGCGCCAGCAGCCACCCCCACAGGGGGGGTCAGCCCCAGCATTTT
TRBJ1-4,TRBV4-1,NA,TRBD1,CASRRPGQGRDEKLFF,TGCGCCAGCAGGCGACCGGGACAGGGGCGGGATGAAAAACTGTTTTTT
TRBJ1-3,TRBV4-1,NA,NA,CASSPAGVGNTIYF,TGCGCCAGCAGCCCGGCGGGCGTTGGAAACACCATATATTTT
TRBJ2-2,TRBV10-3,NA,NA,CAISETLTTGANTGELFF,TGTGCCATCAGTGAGACCCTCACGACAGGTGCGAACACCGGGGAGCTGTTTTTT
TRBJ2-5,TRBV5-1,NA,NA,CASSLVAAQETQYF,TGCGCCAGCAGCTTGGTAGCGGCCCAAGAGACCCAGTACTTC
TRBJ1-2,TRBV5-5,NA,TRBD1,CASSSGGVGYTF,TGTGCCAGCAGCTCAGGGGGCGTTGGCTACACCTTC
TRBJ2-7,TRBV27,NA,TRBD2,CASRSWTSGAIGQYF,TGTGCCAGCAGATCTTGGACTAGCGGGGCCATCGGGCAGTACTTC
TRBJ2-1,TRBV2,NA,TRBD1,CASSQNRGLYNEQFF,TGTGCCAGCAGTCAAAACAGGGGGCTTTACAATGAGCAGTTCTTC
TRBJ2-2,TRBV7-9,NA,NA,CASSPGFTNTGELFF,TGTGCCAGCAGCCCCGGGTTTACAAACACCGGGGAGCTGTTTTTT
TRBJ1-4,TRBV6-6,NA,NA,CASETGTREKLFF,TGTGCCAGCGAAACAGGGACCAGAGAAAAACTGTTTTTT
TRBJ2-2,TRBV28,NA,TRBD2,CASLPGLAGGHPTGELFF,TGTGCCTCACTTCCGGGACTAGCGGGAGGGCACCCCACCGGGGAGCTGTTTTTT
TRBJ1-1,TRBV19,NA,NA,CASSLSTGGNTEAFF,TGTGCCAGTAGTCTCTCAACAGGCGGGAACACTGAAGCTTTCTTT